The T cell receptor beta chain described here comes from a study of early T cells in non-severe SARS-CoV-2 infection. At the level of the study: The authors sequenced bulk RNA from unsorted whole blood, leaving chains unpaired.

Deletions cut 0 bases from V and 0 bases from J, with 7 bases between. The V gene's germline CDR1 is SGHRS and CDR2 YFSETQ. CDR3 length: 15 amino acids. Individual cDNA molecules each received unique molecular identifiers attached to them. TCRdb called the 5' RACE reads again in MiXCR, with one record for every CDR3 protein. The sample holds tens of thousands of distinct CDR3 sequences, 9.5% to 15% seen once. The TCR was taken from an adult who was a healthcare worker with PCR-confirmed SARS-CoV-2 infection or an uninfected control (not recorded which). Sequencing was carried out using whole blood. V and J are TRBV5-1 and TRBJ2-1, with D unresolved. The CDR3 loop is CASSLDVSSYNEQFF. The CDR3 DNA follows: TGCGCCAGCAGCTTGGACGTCAGCTCCTACAATGAGCAGTTCTTC. The full variable domain, rest sourced from reference TRBV5-1 and TRBJ2-1, is KAGVTQTPRYLIKTRGQQVTLSCSPISGHRSVSWYQQTPGQGLQFLFEYFSETQRNKGNFPGRFSGRQFSNSRSEMNVSTLELGDSALYLCASSLDVSSYNEQFFGPGTRLTVL.